Presented here are 22 T cell receptor beta chains from one specimen sequenced in a study of blood T cell repertoires in COVID-19. Generated by immunoSEQ multiplex PCR, the TCRdb table keeps only in-frame clones and is missing some. The data contain roughly 130,000 clones, 65% to 85% of them singletons. Sequencing was performed on peripheral blood. These receptors were collected from a man between 65 and 79 years old with acute or convalescent COVID-19.

The chain couples TRBV19 to TRBJ1-1; D perhaps matches TRBD1 (6 bases). Trimming stripped 5 bases from V and 3 bases from J, with 19 bases between. The germline V gene has CDR1 LNHDA and CDR2 SQIVND (reference sequence). The CDR3 length is 16 residues. The CDR3 DNA reads as TGTGCCAGTAGTCCGATTACAGGGCAAAGGGACACTGAAGCTTTCTTT. The encoded protein is CASSPITGQRDTEAFF.

The V gene is TRBV6-5, the J gene TRBJ2-7; 10 bases are shared with TRBD2. CDR1 is MNHEY, CDR2 SVGAGI, per germline. There are 15 residues in the CDR3. Unmatched junction bases numbered 6, after V lost 5 bases and J lost 2 bases. CDR3 sequence reads: CASSPPLAGAYEQYF. Here the CDR3 DNA reads TGTGCCAGCAGTCCCCCCCTAGCGGGGGCCTACGAGCAGTACTTC.

The chain uses TRBV4-1 and TRBJ1-5; 8 bases map to TRBD1. CDR3 length: 15 residues. Germline V gives CDR1 MGHRA, CDR2 YSYEKL. The V and J ends lost 4 bases and 4 bases, in that order; junction bases with no gene match: 6. CDR3 amino acids: CASSRSGQGNQPQHF. The CDR3 DNA reads as TGCGCCAGCAGCCGGTCCGGACAGGGTAATCAGCCCCAGCATTTT.

The chain links TRBV27 to TRBJ2-1; 9 nucleotides agree with TRBD2. Germline V lookup: CDR1 MNHEY, CDR2 SMNVEV (reference sequence). Trimming at V came to 5 bases and at J to 3 bases, leaving 8 bases not matched to a gene. The CDR3 contains 16 residues. The CDR3 loop reads CASSPDLAGIYNEQFF. CDR3 coding DNA: TGTGCCAGCAGTCCAGATCTAGCGGGGATCTACAATGAGCAGTTCTTC.

DNA of the CDR3: TGTGCCAGCAGCCAGGCTAGCGGGGGGGCCGGCGAGCAGTACTTC. Translating gives CASSQASGGAGEQYF. The rearrangement links TRBV4-2 to TRBJ2-7, with 12 bases that match TRBD2. This CDR3 region has 15 residues. The junction had 6 bases not matched to a gene; V was cut back by 3 bases and J by 6 bases. Germline-derived CDR1 and CDR2 are LGHNA and YNFKEQ.

The rearrangement uses TRBV4-1 and TRBJ1-2; TRBD1 matches at 9 bases. The length of the CDR3 is 14 residues. Trimming at V came to 4 bases and at J to 8 bases, leaving 8 bases not matched to a gene. Germline V gives CDR1 MGHRA, CDR2 YSYEKL. For the CDR3, the DNA is TGCGCCAGCAGCCCCACAGGGGGCGCTTACGGCTACACCTTC. Translation: CASSPTGGAYGYTF.

This clone was seen a single time. This chain connects TRBV7-2 to TRBJ1-5; D uncertain. The CDR3 extends over 13 amino acids. Germline V gene data show CDR1 as SGHTA and CDR2 as FQGNSA. V was cut by 3 bases and J by 0 bases, with 3 bases left in between. The CDR3 sequence is CASSFHSNQPQHF. CDR3 in DNA: TGTGCCAGCAGCTTCCATAGCAATCAGCCCCAGCATTTT.

This chain links TRBV27 with TRBJ2-7; weak D call: TRBD1 (6 bases). The CDR3 is 15 residues long. Per germline, CDR1 MNHEY and CDR2 SMNVEV (reference sequence). V was pared by 2 bases and J by 9 bases, with 20 bases between. Here the CDR3 reads CASSLIGGQSSAQYF. The CDR3 coding sequence is TGTGCCAGCAGTTTAATCGGCGGACAGTCCTCCGCGCAGTACTTC.

The V gene is TRBV5-5, the J gene TRBJ2-2; 9 bases fit TRBD1. The CDR3 consists of 16 residues. Germline V gene lookup returns CDR1 SGHKS and CDR2 YYEKEE (reference sequence). V shed 3 bases, J shed 7 bases, and the junction held 10 bases outside the gene matches. As DNA, the CDR3 is TGTGCCAGCAGCTCAACCGGGACAGGGAGGAGCGGGGAGCTGTTTTTT. Translation: CASSSTGTGRSGELFF.

This clone has more than one count but fewer than ten. The rearrangement joins TRBV4-2 to TRBJ2-3; D may be TRBD2 (5 bases). The V end was cut by 1 base, the J end by 5 bases, with 10 bases between. The germline V gene has CDR1 LGHNA and CDR2 YNFKEQ. This CDR3 comprises 14 residues. The CDR3 protein is CASSQGSGRDTQYF. The CDR3 DNA follows: TGTGCCAGCAGCCAAGGGTCTGGGAGAGATACGCAGTATTTT.

The chain employs TRBV6-5 and TRBJ2-7; 9 bases fit TRBD1. The CDR3 is 15 amino acids. V lost 5 bases to trimming and J lost 3 bases; unmatched junction nucleotides: 8. Germline V lookup: CDR1 MNHEY, CDR2 SVGAGI. DNA for the CDR3: TGTGCCAGCAGTCCCCAGGGACAGGGTATCTACGAGCAGTACTTC. Its protein is CASSPQGQGIYEQYF.

The J gene is TRBJ1-4, the V gene TRBV5-1, with D unclear. The germline CDR1 and CDR2 sequences are SGHRS and YFSETQ. The germline V and J ends were trimmed by 4 bases and 8 bases, with 21 bases remaining between them. The CDR3 sequence is 16 residues long. The CDR3 protein is CASSPDYPLGREKLFF. The DNA of the CDR3 is TGCGCCAGCAGCCCTGATTACCCCCTCGGCAGGGAAAAACTGTTTTTT.

The chain links TRBV2 to TRBJ1-2; perhaps TRBD1 as D (5 bases). With 6 bases removed from V and 0 bases from J, the gap between germline ends came to 8 bases. The germline gives CDR1 SNHLY, CDR2 FYNNEI. There are 13 residues in the CDR3. The CDR3 sequence is CASRQESNYGYTF. CDR3 nucleotides: TGTGCCAGCAGACAGGAGTCTAACTATGGCTACACCTTC.

The rearrangement links TRBV28 to TRBJ1-2; 8 bases agree with TRBD1. Trimming took 5 bases from V and 5 from J; bases not matched to a gene: 7. This CDR3 contains 14 residues. Germline CDR1 reads MDHEN; CDR2 reads SYDVKM. CDR3 DNA: TGTGCCAGCAGTATGACAGGGGAGGTATATGGCTACACCTTC. Its protein product is CASSMTGEVYGYTF.

Only one count was recorded for this clone. The chain is built from TRBV13 and TRBJ1-3, with 7 bases that match TRBD1. Per germline, CDR1 PRHDT and CDR2 FYEKMQ (reference sequence). V shed 3 bases, J shed 2 bases, and the junction held 1 base outside the gene matches. This CDR3 is 14 amino acids long. CDR3 protein: CASSLTGTGNTIYF. CDR3 DNA: TGTGCCAGCAGCTTGACAGGGACTGGAAACACCATATATTTT.

In DNA form, the CDR3 reads TGTGCCAGCAGTTTGCAGGAGGGATCACCCCTCCACTTT. Protein: CASSLQEGSPLHF. This chain uses TRBV12-3 or TRBV12-4 with TRBJ1-6; D is uncertain. The CDR3 is 13 residues long. V was clipped by 3 bases and J by 10 bases, with 10 bases between them.

The genes are TRBV9 and TRBJ2-3; possible D gene TRBD2, 6 bases. V was pared by 0 bases and J by 0 bases, with 11 bases between. Germline CDR1 reads SGDLS; CDR2 reads YYNGEE. The CDR3 length is 16 residues. The CDR3 region is CASSVGRGVSTDTQYF. The CDR3 nucleotides read TGTGCCAGCAGCGTAGGGAGGGGAGTCAGCACAGATACGCAGTATTTT. Complete variable domain (other parts from reference TRBV9 and TRBJ2-3): DSGVTQTPKHLITATGQRVTLRCSPRSGDLSVYWYQQSLDQGLQFLIQYYNGEERAKGNILERFSAQQFPDLHSELNLSSLELGDSALYFCASSVGRGVSTDTQYFGPGTRLTVL.

The chain joins TRBV7-9 to TRBJ2-5; tentative D call: TRBD2 (6 bases). The length of the CDR3 is 14 residues. CDR1 and CDR2 (germline): SEHNR, FQNEAQ (reference sequence). V shed 1 base and J shed 4 bases, with 10 bases lying between them. The CDR3 DNA reads TGTGCCAGCAGCTTAGTTCGAGCGGGAGAGACCCAGTACTTC. Encoded protein: CASSLVRAGETQYF.

This chain links TRBV7-2 with TRBJ1-5, with 7 bases matching TRBD1. J was trimmed by 6 bases and V by 5 bases; bases with no gene match: 4. Germline-derived CDR1 and CDR2 are SGHTA and FQGNSA. There are 13 residues in the CDR3. The CDR3 nucleotides read TGTGCCAGCAGCGGTACAGGGGTTCAGCCCCAGCATTTT. It is translated as CASSGTGVQPQHF.

The V gene is TRBV9, the J gene TRBJ1-1; a possible D gene is TRBD1 (5 bases). Deletions cut 3 bases from V and 7 bases from J, with 16 bases between. The germline gives CDR1 SGDLS, CDR2 YYNGEE. The length of the CDR3 is 14 residues. CDR3: CASSAALGLNEAFF. The DNA of the CDR3 is TGTGCCAGCAGCGCAGCTTTGGGGCTTAATGAAGCTTTCTTT. Complete variable domain (other parts from reference TRBV9 and TRBJ1-1): DSGVTQTPKHLITATGQRVTLRCSPRSGDLSVYWYQQSLDQGLQFLIQYYNGEERAKGNILERFSAQQFPDLHSELNLSSLELGDSALYFCASSAALGLNEAFFGQGTRLTVV.

The rearrangement uses TRBV24-1 and TRBJ2-7; 9 positions match TRBD1. The CDR3 spans 14 residues. Trimming at V came to 5 bases and at J to 5 bases, leaving 6 bases not matched to a gene. Per the germline V gene, CDR1 is KGHDR and CDR2 is SFDVKD. The CDR3 DNA follows: TGTGCCACCAGTGTCGGACAGGGGTGGGACGAGCAGTACTTC. Translation: CATSVGQGWDEQYF.

This clone was observed a handful of times. DNA for the CDR3: TGTGCCAGCAGTTCCTCACTAGCGGGGGGGACAGATACGCAGTATTTT. It encodes CASSSSLAGGTDTQYF. This chain joins TRBV11-2 and TRBJ2-3; TRBD2 aligns across 13 bases. Germline V gene sequence: CDR1 SGHAT, CDR2 FQNNGV. This CDR3 is built from 16 residues. V lost 6 bases, J lost 3 bases, and 6 bases stayed unmatched.